The entry that follows covers one TCR beta chain sequence. The antigen it binds to is not known. Per-base quality was not reported, and no clone a single base away is much larger than it. Germline trimming amounts to 8 bases on V and 0 bases on J, with 3 as the count of junction bases outside the gene matches. CDR1 and CDR2, per the germline V gene, are MNHEY and SVGAGI. The cysteine opens and the phenylalanine closes a CDR3 of 13 amino acids. The CDR3 DNA has 39 bases and is translated from base 1. The immunoSEQ Assay, a bias-controlled multiplex PCR, was used to amplify TCRbeta CDR3 regions from genomic DNA. The authors' analysis ran thus. The number of nucleated cells in each sample was estimated from the amplification of reference gene primers within the assay. To quantify the absolute abundance of each unique TCRbeta CDR3 rearrangement, sequence reads were collapsed and filtered. For each sample, productive Simpson clonality was calculated as the square root of Simpson's diversity index across productive rearrangements. This is the immuneACCESS table as TCRdb keeps it, with only in-frame sequences that have V and J called. A part of the clones is gone; compared with another copy, unresolved V genes explain less than half, and the rest is unexplained. V, J and clone size reflect that table, while D and trimming were determined from the DNA. The sample records some 200,000 clones, approximately 86% of which are singletons. The ten biggest clones cover 2% to 2.5% of the sample.

This specimen comes from a study of blood T cell repertoires in COVID-19 (dated by TCRdb to about 2020). About the study as a whole: Collaborator samples came from the United States, Italy and Spain and covered acute and convalescent phases of COVID-19. The prospective study material was composed of cDNA or gDNA derived from T cells, B-cell-depleted T cells, or PBMCs. The dataset comprised deeply sampled blood TCRbeta repertoires from subjects exposed to, actively infected with, or recovered from COVID-19. The repertoires were released in a freely available public database intended as a resource for research on the immune response to SARS-CoV-2. Samples came from the ongoing ImmuneRACE study (first 160 participants) plus 1,254 subjects from 6 global collaborators. Nearly every sample came with metadata listing a de-identified subject ID, COVID-19 status, age in years and sex. Where HLA class I and class II types were available, the types were taken from metadata supplied by the sample provider, not from assay-based typing.

Overall results and qualifications from the work: The quantity of clinical and demographic metadata differed by source and by participant and was supplied without curation.

In the prospective study, participants were about 18 to 90 years old, resided in 24 geographic areas of the United States, and were enrolled through a virtual design. To assign participants to cohorts, the prospective study relied on clinical history that participants themselves reported in a screening survey and a study questionnaire. ImmuneRACE Cohort 3 recovered participants were defined by two consecutive negative NP/OP PCR tests, healthcare professional clearance, or symptom resolution. Each participant in the prospective study had whole blood, serum and a nasopharyngeal or oropharyngeal swab collected by mobile phlebotomists. Additional blood draws and questionnaires over an approximately 2-month period could optionally be provided by prospective study participants. Before DNA extraction, prospective study blood samples were shipped either frozen or at room temperature.

Sequenced material: PBMCs or T cells enriched from blood (not recorded which). The receptor chain draws on TRBV6-5 and TRBJ1-1; TRBD1 aligns with 7 central bases. The receptor's source is a woman in her twenties or thirties who had recovered from COVID-19. The DNA sequence follows: TGTGCCAGCGGGACAGTAATGAACACTGAAGCTTTCTTT. It specifies CASGTVMNTEAFF.